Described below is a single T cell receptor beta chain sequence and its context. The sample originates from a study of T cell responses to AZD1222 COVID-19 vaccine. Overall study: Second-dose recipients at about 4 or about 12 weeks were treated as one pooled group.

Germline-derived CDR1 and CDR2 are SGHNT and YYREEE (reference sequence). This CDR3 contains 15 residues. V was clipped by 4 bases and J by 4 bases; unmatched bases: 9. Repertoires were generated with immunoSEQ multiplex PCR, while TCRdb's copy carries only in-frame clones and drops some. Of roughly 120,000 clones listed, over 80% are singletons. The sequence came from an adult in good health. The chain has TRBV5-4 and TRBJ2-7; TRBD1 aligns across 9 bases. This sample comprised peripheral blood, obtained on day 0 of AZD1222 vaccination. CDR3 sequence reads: CASSARDRDVYEQYF. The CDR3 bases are TGTGCCAGCAGCGCCCGGGACAGGGACGTTTACGAGCAGTACTTC.